The present T cell receptor (beta chain) was sequenced within a study of STAT5B mutations in CD4+ large granular lymphocyte leukemia. General observations from the study: No patients shared main leukemic clonotypes, though roughly 25% appeared at low frequency elsewhere.

For this clone: Its antigen remains unidentified.

V was pared by 8 bases and J by 4 bases, with 14 bases between. The CDR3 covers 13 residues. CDR1 and CDR2 (germline): LNHDA, SQIVND (reference sequence). This was a survey-level run. TCRdb keeps only in-frame clones here, not all; method: immunoSEQ multiplex PCR. Found here are about 8,200 clones, around nine tenths of them singletons; the top ten hold roughly 50%. The chain combines TRBV19 with TRBJ1-1, with D hard to call. This clonotype was sampled from a woman in her 70s with CD4+ T-cell large granular lymphocyte leukemia. The sequenced sample was PBMCs. CDR3 loop: CASLGPAGTEAFF. The CDR3 coding sequence is TGTGCCAGTTTAGGGCCAGCCGGCACTGAAGCTTTCTTT. The whole variable domain, remainder taken from reference TRBV19 and TRBJ1-1, is DGGITQSPKYLFRKEGQNVTLSCEQNLNHDAMYWYRQDPGQGLRLIYYSQIVNDFQKGDIAEGYSVSREKKESFPLTVTSAQKNPTAFYLCASLGPAGTEAFFGQGTRLTVV.